The entry that follows covers one T cell receptor beta chain sequence. No antigen is known for it. CD45RA+ naive and CD45RA-negative memory subsets were separated from CD4+ cells. Deletions cut 3 bases from V and 6 bases from J, with 15 bases between. There are 14 residues in the CDR3. CDR1 is KGHSH and CDR2 is LQKENI in the germline V gene. Several immunoSEQ plates received, in even portions, the genomic DNA of each subset. Here immunoSEQ multiplex PCR was the method, and the copy in TCRdb shows in-frame clones only, minus some. The table records 1.6 million or so clones, about 98.5% of them present only once. The data originate from a study of shared clonotypes between healthy human individuals. Overall study findings and caveats: Roughly 4.7% was the fraction of naive CD4 clonotypes found shared across four donors.

The material sequenced was naive CD4+ T cells sorted from blood. Subset noted: CD45RA+ positively selected. The rearrangement uses TRBV18 and TRBJ2-7; tentatively, D is TRBD1 (6 bases). This clonotype originated in a man aged 30-40 years in good health. The CDR3 is CASSPDRNRGEQYF. CDR3 nucleotides: TGTGCCAGCTCACCCGACAGGAATAGAGGCGAGCAGTACTTC.